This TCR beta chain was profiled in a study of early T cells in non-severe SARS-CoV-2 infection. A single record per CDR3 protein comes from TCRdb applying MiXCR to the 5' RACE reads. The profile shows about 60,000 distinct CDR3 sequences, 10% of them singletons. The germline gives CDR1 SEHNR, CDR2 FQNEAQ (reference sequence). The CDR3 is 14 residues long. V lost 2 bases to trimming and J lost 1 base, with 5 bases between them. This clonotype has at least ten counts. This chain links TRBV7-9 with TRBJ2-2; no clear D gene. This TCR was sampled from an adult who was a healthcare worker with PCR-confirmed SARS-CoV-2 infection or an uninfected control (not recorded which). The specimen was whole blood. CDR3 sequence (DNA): TGTGCCAGCAGCTTAAGGCGGAACACCGGGGAGCTGTTTTTT. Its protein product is CASSLRRNTGELFF.